This T cell receptor (beta chain) originates from a study of human T cells and chemical hapten exposure. Overall study context: In the approximately 25-week study, patients were dosed weekly with diphenylcyclopropenone on the scalp throughout.

General study results and limits: Significantly more large CDR3 similarity clusters were formed by expanded TCRs than by controls. Since the donors had alopecia, their immune response may not be the same as that of healthy people.

The sample holds a few counts of this clonotype. Its antigen is as yet unknown. The library put unique molecular identifiers onto individual cDNA molecules. TCRdb itself ran the RACE reads through MiXCR, one entry per CDR3 protein. Among under 110,000 distinct CDR3 sequences listed, roughly 12% were seen once. The time point here: pre-sensitization, week 0. Treatment denoted: therapeutic diphenylcyclopropenone sensitization with weekly scalp DPC. Trimming removed 10 bases from V and 4 bases from J, with 11 bases in between. The CDR3 runs to 11 residues. Germline V gives CDR1 WSHSY, CDR2 SAAADI. The sequencing used whole blood, collected in connection with sensitization to the hapten diphenylcyclopropenone (DPC). This clonotype was sampled from a woman between 45 and 65 years old with alopecia areata. Some clones in this sample may be carry-over from other donors' samples. V usage is TRBV10-2 and J usage is TRBJ2-7; D is unresolved. CDR3 region: CATRGPYEQYF. The CDR3, as DNA: TGCGCCACCCGAGGACCTTACGAGCAGTACTTC.